This is a list of T cell receptor beta chains from one sample in a study of CD8+ T cells in alopecia areata. Here immunoSEQ multiplex PCR was the method, and the copy in TCRdb shows in-frame clones only, minus some. The sample records 140,000 to 150,000 clones, roughly 50% being singletons. The sequences come from CD8+ T cells sorted from blood, collected at week 4, from a patient treated with tofacitinib. Receptors were obtained from a human donor with alopecia areata. Each CDR3 is given with its conserved first and last residue. D genes are given only for firm matches. Size is stated for part of the rows, as once, few or many counts, or as a class when the clone is expanded.

d_call,j_call,clone_size,v_call,cdr3_nt,cdr3_aa
-,TRBJ1-5,-,TRBV19,TGTGCCAGTAGTAAGAGGGGGAGCAATCAGCCCCAGCATTTT,CASSKRGSNQPQHF
-,TRBJ2-5,-,TRBV5-6,TGTGCCAGCAGCGGACTATCACCCCAGTACTTC,CASSGLSPQYF
-,TRBJ2-7,once,TRBV13,TGTGCCAGCAGCGATTCCTCACGAGGGTACGAGCAGTACTTC,CASSDSSRGYEQYF
-,TRBJ2-3,-,TRBV7-3,TGTGCCAGCAGCTATGCAGGGGAGTTCACAGATACGCAGTATTTT,CASSYAGEFTDTQYF
-,TRBJ1-1,-,TRBV9,TGTGCCAGCAGCGTAGGACCGAACACTGAAGCTTTCTTT,CASSVGPNTEAFF
-,TRBJ2-7,-,TRBV13,TGTGCCAGCAGCCCAGGACACGACTACGAGCAGTACTTC,CASSPGHDYEQYF
TRBD1,TRBJ2-1,-,TRBV27,TGTGCCAGCAGTCTCCCGGGACAGGGATACAATGAGCAGTTCTTC,CASSLPGQGYNEQFF
TRBD1,TRBJ2-7,-,TRBV6-6,TGTGCCAGCTCACCGGGACAGGGTACCTACGAGCAGTACTTC,CASSPGQGTYEQYF
-,TRBJ2-5,-,TRBV5-1,TGCGCCAGCAGCCCCCTACAGGGCCAAGAGACCCAGTACTTC,CASSPLQGQETQYF
TRBD1,TRBJ1-2,-,TRBV13,TGTGCCAGCAGCTCTACAGGGGGAGATGTCTATGGCTACACCTTC,CASSSTGGDVYGYTF
-,TRBJ1-1,-,TRBV12-5,TGTGCTAGTGGTTGGGCGTACACGGACCCTAACACTGAAGCTTTCTTT,CASGWAYTDPNTEAFF
TRBD1,TRBJ2-1,-,TRBV15,TGTGCCACCAGCAGAGATTGGACAGGGGGCGGTGAGCAGTTCTTC,CATSRDWTGGGEQFF
TRBD2,TRBJ2-1,few,TRBV5-1,TGCGCCAGCAGCTCGCGGACTAGCGGGGGGGCCTACAATGAGCAGTTCTTC,CASSSRTSGGAYNEQFF
-,TRBJ1-2,-,TRBV29-1,TGCAGCGTTGGGTCAGGGGACCGGTACTATGGCTACACCTTC,CSVGSGDRYYGYTF
TRBD1,TRBJ1-6,few,TRBV15,TGTGCCACCAGCAGAGATGAGGCGGGGGACAGTTCACCCCTCCACTTT,CATSRDEAGDSSPLHF
TRBD1,TRBJ2-1,few,TRBV30,TGTGCCTGGAGTGTTATAGGGGGCGATGAGCAGTTCTTC,CAWSVIGGDEQFF
-,TRBJ2-1,-,TRBV4-1,TGCGCCAGCAGCCAAGAGAACAAGTGGAATGAGCAGTTCTTC,CASSQENKWNEQFF
-,TRBJ1-1,-,TRBV11-2,TGTGCCAGCAGCTTAGGGGTTCGGAACACTGAAGCTTTCTTT,CASSLGVRNTEAFF
-,TRBJ1-1,-,TRBV13,TGTGCCAGCAGCTTAGAGGGGCGCGACACTGAAGCTTTCTTT,CASSLEGRDTEAFF
-,TRBJ2-7,-,TRBV7-8,TGTGCCAGCAGCTTACGGGGGAGGTACGAGCAGTACTTC,CASSLRGRYEQYF
TRBD2,TRBJ2-7,few,TRBV6-1,TGTGCCAGCAGTGCCGGGACTAGCGGGGGGCGCGAGCAGTACTTC,CASSAGTSGGREQYF
-,TRBJ1-2,-,TRBV5-6,TGTGCCAGCACCGTGGGGGAGTATTATGGCTACACCTTC,CASTVGEYYGYTF